This passage covers 13 T cell receptor beta chains from one sample sequenced in a study of T-cell reconstitution after alpha-beta-depleted transplantation in children. Researchers prepared the TCRbeta library using unique molecular identifiers, the study reports. From the PCR reads, TCRdb called clonotypes with MiXCR, one entry per CDR3 protein. This table has 580,000 or so distinct CDR3 sequences, around 23% appearing once. This specimen was PBMCs, mostly from graft donor cells, taken 360 days after TCRalphabeta/CD19-depleted stem cell transplant. The receptors were sampled from a boy in the first two years of life who had a stem cell transplant for acute myeloid leukemia, so the T cells may come from the graft donor.

Ten or more counts support this clonotype. V is TRBV20-1 and J is TRBJ2-7; D may be TRBD1 (7 bases). Trimming cost V 0 bases and J 3 bases, with 15 bases left between them. This CDR3 is built from 15 residues. Germline V gene data show CDR1 as DFQATT and CDR2 as SNEGSKA (reference sequence). The CDR3 nucleotides are TGCAGTGCTAGAGACCTTAGCCAGGGGGGCTACGAGCAGTACGTC. Protein: CSARDLSQGGYEQYV.

At least ten counts were recorded for this clonotype. The V and J genes are TRBV2 and TRBJ2-1; 10 bases align to TRBD2. Trimming took 9 bases from V and 10 from J; bases not matched to a gene: 12. The CDR3 is made up of 14 amino acids. CDR1 SNHLY and CDR2 FYNNEI come from the germline V gene. As DNA, the CDR3 is TGTGCCAGTCAAGCGGGGGGGCCGCTGGCCGAGCAGTTCTTC. Translation: CASQAGGPLAEQFF.

This clonotype was counted many times. The chain uses TRBV29-1 and TRBJ2-7; D might be TRBD2 (7 bases). Per germline, CDR1 SQVTM and CDR2 ANQGSEA. The V end lost 4 bases, the J end lost 3 bases, and 13 bases lay between the germline ends. This CDR3 is 13 amino acids long. The CDR3 DNA is TGCAGCGTTGTGGGGGGGCGTGACTACGAGCAGTACTTC. This encodes CSVVGGRDYEQYF.

V gene TRBV18 combines with J gene TRBJ2-1; D uncertain. The germline V gene has CDR1 KGHSH and CDR2 LQKENI. The CDR3 is 14 amino acids. Trimming removed 3 bases at V and 13 bases at J, with 19 bases between. The CDR3, as DNA: TGTGCCAGCTCACCCCAGTTCGGCCGGCTTAAACAGTTCTTC. Its translation: CASSPQFGRLKQFF.

This clonotype came up a few times. This chain uses TRBV4-2 with TRBJ2-1; D might be TRBD1 (5 bases). Germline loops: CDR1 LGHNA, CDR2 YNFKEQ. The CDR3 contains 16 residues. The germline V and J ends were trimmed by 4 bases and 8 bases, with 21 bases remaining between them. Written as DNA, the CDR3 is TGTGCCAGCAGCCGTCCAGTTTGGGCCGGCAGGGATGAGCAGTTCTTC. It encodes CASSRPVWAGRDEQFF.

Concerning this clonotype: The junction and the germline gene differ at one end; a read error may be behind it. The chain uses TRBV27 and TRBJ2-3; TRBD1 agrees at 8 bases. The CDR3 sequence is 16 residues long. Germline loops: CDR1 MNHEY, CDR2 SMNVEV (reference sequence). This chain's CDR3 is CTSIRFRDRLMNTQYF. Here the CDR3 DNA reads TGCACCAGCATTCGGTTCCGGGACAGGCTCATGAATACGCAGTATTTT.

This clonotype came up many times. This sequence joins TRBV7-2 and TRBJ1-6, with a possible D match to TRBD1 (6 bases). Trimming left V 4 bases short and J 10 bases short, with 14 bases between. CDR1 is SGHTA, CDR2 FQGNSA, per germline. CDR3 size: 14 residues. CDR3 nucleotide sequence: TGTGCCAGCAGCTCAGAAGGGGGAAACTCACCCCTCCACTTT. Translated: CASSSEGGNSPLHF.

The CDR3 coding sequence is TGTGCCACCAGCAGAGATCTGGCGGGAATGAACACCGGGGAGCTGTTTTTT. Amino acid sequence: CATSRDLAGMNTGELFF. The chain has TRBV15 and TRBJ2-2; TRBD2 might be the D (6 bases). Between the trimmed V and J ends, which lost 0 bases and 1 base, there was a span of 12 bases. The CDR3 loop spans 17 amino acids. CDR1 and CDR2 from the germline V gene are LNHNV and YYDKDF (reference sequence).

This clonotype was seen many times. V usage is TRBV25-1 and J usage is TRBJ2-3; 9 bases match TRBD2. Germline CDR1 and CDR2: MGHDK and SYGVNS. After removal of 8 bases from V and 2 bases from J, the junction contained 8 bases not matched to a gene. The CDR3 loop spans 15 amino acids. DNA of the CDR3: TGTGCCAGCGGGAACGAGCGGGGGGACACAGATACGCAGTATTTT. Encoded protein: CASGNERGDTDTQYF.

The chain carries TRBV20-1 and TRBJ2-7; 9 bases line up with TRBD2. The CDR3 has 15 residues. The ends lost 3 bases at V and 0 bases at J; junction bases unmatched: 6. The V gene's germline CDR1 is DFQATT and CDR2 SNEGSKA (reference sequence). CDR3 in DNA: TGCAGTGCTAGTCCGACTAGCGGAAGCTCCTACGAGCAGTACTTC. Translation: CSASPTSGSSYEQYF.

This clonotype has at least ten counts. This rearrangement joins TRBV12-3 or TRBV12-4 to TRBJ2-1; 9 bases are shared with TRBD1. The CDR3 consists of 14 residues. V dropped 7 bases and J dropped 7; count of bases not matched to a gene: 8. Written as DNA, the CDR3 is TGTGCCAGCACTAGAGGACAGGGGCGAAATGAGCAGTTCTTC. It encodes CASTRGQGRNEQFF.

The chain has TRBV6-1 and TRBJ2-1, with 7 bases that match TRBD1. Germline CDR1 reads MNHNS; CDR2 reads SASEGT. V lost 5 bases, J lost 0 bases, and 4 bases stayed unmatched. The CDR3 is made up of 15 amino acids. DNA for the CDR3: TGTGCCAGCAGTCCACAGGGGACCTCCTACAATGAGCAGTTCTTC. This gives the protein CASSPQGTSYNEQFF.

This clonotype was observed a handful of times. The rearrangement joins TRBV12-3 or TRBV12-4 to TRBJ2-3, with TRBD1 as a possible D gene (6 bases). The length of the CDR3 is 15 residues. Deletions cut 5 bases from V and 5 bases from J, with 17 bases between. In DNA form, the CDR3 reads TGTGCCAGCAGTCCCCAGGGGCCCGAACTAGATACGCAGTATTTT. It is translated as CASSPQGPELDTQYF.